Listed here are 21 T cell receptor beta chains from one sample, sequenced in a study of healthy donors' naive CD4 and CD8 T cells. Each TCR library used 400 to 600 ng of total RNA and a linear amplification protocol. TCRdb used MiXCR to reprocess the reads, holding one entry per CDR3 protein. This repertoire shows around 200,000 distinct CDR3 sequences, under 85% found once; its top ten account for around 2%. The sequenced sample was naive CD4+ and CD8+ T cells sorted from blood, pooled from several donors. The receptors derive from a pool of human donors in good health; the sample pools cells from several healthy donors.

In this sample, this clonotype turned up a few times. J is TRBJ1-1 and V is TRBV19; 7 nucleotides align to TRBD1. Per germline, CDR1 LNHDA and CDR2 SQIVND (reference sequence). The CDR3 loop spans 16 amino acids. Trimming took 7 bases from V and 0 from J; bases not matched to a gene: 11. The CDR3, as DNA: TGTGCCAGTAACCACAGGGGAGGACTTGTGAACACTGAAGCTTTCTTT. It yields the protein CASNHRGGLVNTEAFF.

This clonotype showed up just a few times. This sequence joins TRBV10-3 and TRBJ2-7; no definite D call. Germline V lookup: CDR1 ENHRY, CDR2 SYGVKD. CDR3 size: 11 residues. Trimming pared 9 bases from V and 0 bases from J, leaving 6 bases between. CDR3 nucleotide sequence: TGTGCCATTTCAGACTCCTACGAGCAGTACTTC. Translating gives CAISDSYEQYF.

Worth noting for this clonotype: At one end the junction does not follow the germline gene, possibly because of a read error. The genes are TRBV19 and TRBJ2-1; D remains ambiguous. CDR1 and CDR2 from the germline V gene are LNHDA and SQIVND (reference sequence). This CDR3 spans 15 amino acids. The CDR3 coding sequence is TGTGCCAGTAGTCCCTTACCGAGCTCCTACAATGGGCAGTTCTTC. Protein product: CASSPLPSSYNGQFF.

The CDR3 coding sequence is TGTGCCAGCACTCAGGACAGTAGCAATCAGCCCCAGCATTTT. Amino acids: CASTQDSSNQPQHF. This chain links TRBV2 with TRBJ1-5; D might be TRBD1 (6 bases). Germline CDR1 SNHLY, CDR2 FYNNEI. This CDR3 is built from 14 residues. Trimming removed 7 bases at V and 0 bases at J, with 10 bases between.

The chain couples TRBV20-1 to TRBJ1-4; 7 bases are a match to TRBD1. The CDR3 contains 13 residues. Germline V gene data show CDR1 as DFQATT and CDR2 as SNEGSKA (reference sequence). Losses at the gene ends were 5 bases for V and 8 bases for J; bases not matched to a gene: 8. As DNA, the CDR3 is TGCAGTGCTGGGGGGACAGCTATCGAAAAACTGTTTTTT. Residues: CSAGGTAIEKLFF.

The rearrangement joins TRBV6-6 to TRBJ2-5; D unresolved. The V end lost 8 bases, the J end lost 4 bases, and 11 bases lay between the germline ends. Germline CDR1 MNHNY, CDR2 SVGAGI (reference sequence). This CDR3 is 12 amino acids long. Written as DNA, the CDR3 is TGTGCCAGCGAATTGTGGGGAGAGACCCAGTACTTC. It yields the protein CASELWGETQYF.

The chain carries TRBV7-9 and TRBJ1-1; 10 bases agree with TRBD1. The V gene's germline CDR1 is SEHNR and CDR2 FQNEAQ (reference sequence). The CDR3 has 17 amino acids. Germline trimming cut 1 base from V and 1 base from J; bases unmatched to any gene: 6. The CDR3 here is CASSLERDRGGNTEAFF. The CDR3 coding sequence is TGTGCCAGCAGCTTAGAAAGGGACAGGGGAGGGAACACTGAAGCTTTCTTT.

CDR3 DNA: TGTGCCAGCAGTTACTCCTGGGGAGAAGCTTTCTTT. This gives the protein CASSYSWGEAFF. This chain joins TRBV6-5 and TRBJ1-1; unclear D gene. V lost 0 bases to trimming and J lost 8 bases, with 7 bases between them. This CDR3 region has 12 residues. Per germline, CDR1 MNHEY and CDR2 SVGAGI.

Only one count was recorded for this clonotype. The chain is built from TRBV6-5 and TRBJ2-5; D may be TRBD1 (7 bases). Deletions cut 6 bases from V and 3 bases from J, with 17 bases between. CDR1 is MNHEY, CDR2 SVGAGI, per germline. The CDR3 extends over 15 amino acids. The CDR3, as DNA: TGTGCCAGCAGGGAAGGACAGGCGGGGAAAGAGACCCAGTACTTC. It encodes CASREGQAGKETQYF.

This chain connects TRBV5-1 to TRBJ1-1; D perhaps matches TRBD1 (6 bases). The CDR3 loop spans 13 amino acids. The germline V gene encodes CDR1 SGHRS and CDR2 YFSETQ. The V gene lost 3 bases and the J gene lost 5 bases, with 11 bases spanning the gap. The DNA for the CDR3 is TGCGCCAGCAGCTCTTATACAGGGACTGAAGCTTTCTTT. It translates to CASSSYTGTEAFF.

J is TRBJ1-1 and V is TRBV29-1; D is possibly TRBD1 (5 bases). The germline V gene has CDR1 SQVTM and CDR2 ANQGSEA. The V end was cut by 3 bases, the J end by 4 bases, with 9 bases between. This CDR3 is 12 amino acids long. The CDR3 DNA sequence: TGCAGCGTTGAGCAGGGACTCACTGAAGCTTTCTTT. Protein: CSVEQGLTEAFF.

The gene calls are TRBV6-5 and TRBJ1-2; D might be TRBD1 (6 bases). The CDR3 loop spans 14 amino acids. Trimming took off 5 bases at V and 4 bases at J, with 14 bases between the two ends. Germline V CDR1 and CDR2: MNHEY, SVGAGI. CDR3 nucleotides: TGTGCCAGCAGTCCTGATACAGGGTTCTATGGCTACACCTTC. The encoded protein is CASSPDTGFYGYTF.

CDR3 bases: TGTGCCAGTAGTTCGACAGGGGAAACTGAAGCTTTCTTT. Residues: CASSSTGETEAFF. The V call is TRBV19, the J call TRBJ1-1, with TRBD1 matching over 8 bases. Germline V gene data show CDR1 as LNHDA and CDR2 as SQIVND (reference sequence). After removal of 5 bases from V and 5 bases from J, the junction contained 4 bases not matched to a gene. The CDR3 is 13 residues long.

The chain uses TRBV12-3 or TRBV12-4 and TRBJ2-7, with D possibly TRBD1 on 6 matching bases. CDR3 length: 13 amino acids. V lost 11 bases and J lost 1, with 15 bases in between. CDR3 loop: CASAGQRSYEQYF. CDR3 coding DNA: TGTGCCTCTGCCGGACAGAGGTCCTACGAGCAGTACTTC.

This chain links TRBV13 with TRBJ2-7; TRBD2 agrees at 8 bases. This CDR3 comprises 13 residues. CDR1 and CDR2 (germline): PRHDT, FYEKMQ (reference sequence). V gave up 6 bases and J gave up 6 bases; unmatched junction bases: 7. CDR3 sequence (DNA): TGTGCCAGCAGACCTAAGGCGGGAGGCGAGCAGTACTTC. Protein: CASRPKAGGEQYF. The complete variable domain, with remaining parts taken from reference TRBV13 and TRBJ2-7, reads AAGVIQSPRHLIKEKRETATLKCYPIPRHDTVYWYQQGPGQDPQFLISFYEKMQSDKGSIPDRFSAQQFSDYHSELNMSSLELGDSALYFCASRPKAGGEQYFGPGTRLTVT.

The chain joins TRBV29-1 to TRBJ2-3; D is ambiguous. Germline CDR1 and CDR2: SQVTM and ANQGSEA. This CDR3 region has 15 residues. With 1 base removed from V and 4 bases from J, the gap between germline ends came to 15 bases. The CDR3 reads CSVEVRQQTPDTQYF. CDR3 DNA: TGCAGCGTTGAAGTAAGGCAACAAACCCCAGATACGCAGTATTTT.

V and J are TRBV6-5 and TRBJ2-7, with 7 bases identical to TRBD2. V shed 2 bases, J shed 9 bases, and the junction held 4 bases outside the gene matches. The germline gives CDR1 MNHEY, CDR2 SVGAGI. The CDR3 contains 12 residues. The CDR3 DNA sequence: TGTGCCAGCAGTTACCCCGGACTAGGGCAGTACTTC. This codes for CASSYPGLGQYF.

This chain uses TRBV30 with TRBJ1-2; 8 bases fit TRBD1. CDR3 length: 15 residues. Germline trimming cut 2 bases from V and 4 bases from J; bases unmatched to any gene: 9. Germline V CDR1 and CDR2: GTSNPN, SVGIG (reference sequence). CDR3 region: CAWSYRDRSFYGYTF. DNA for the CDR3: TGTGCCTGGAGTTACCGGGACAGGAGCTTCTATGGCTACACCTTC.

The V call is TRBV6-2 or TRBV6-3, the J call TRBJ2-1; TRBD1 matches at 7 bases. With 5 bases clipped from V and 5 bases from J, the junction kept 9 bases outside the gene matches. The CDR3 is 15 residues long. The germline V gene has CDR1 MNHEY and CDR2 SVGEGT. The CDR3 sequence is CASSLVTGVNNEQFF. The CDR3, as DNA: TGTGCCAGCAGTCTGGTTACAGGGGTGAACAATGAGCAGTTCTTC.

The gene calls are TRBV30 and TRBJ2-1; D unresolved. V lost 1 base, J lost 15 bases, and 13 bases lay in between. Looked up from germline, CDR1 is GTSNPN and CDR2 is SVGIG (reference sequence). This CDR3 comprises 11 residues. CDR3 nucleotide sequence: TGTGCCTGGAGTGGGGCAGCAACTCGGTTCTTC. Encoded protein: CAWSGAATRFF.

This chain links TRBV30 with TRBJ1-2; tentative D call: TRBD1 (6 bases). The V and J ends lost 0 bases and 2 bases respectively, with 16 bases between them. This CDR3 is built from 16 residues. Germline CDR1 is GTSNPN and CDR2 is SVGIG (reference sequence). CDR3 amino acids: CAWSVLGAGTNYGYTF. For the CDR3, the DNA is TGTGCCTGGAGTGTACTGGGGGCAGGAACCAACTATGGCTACACCTTC.